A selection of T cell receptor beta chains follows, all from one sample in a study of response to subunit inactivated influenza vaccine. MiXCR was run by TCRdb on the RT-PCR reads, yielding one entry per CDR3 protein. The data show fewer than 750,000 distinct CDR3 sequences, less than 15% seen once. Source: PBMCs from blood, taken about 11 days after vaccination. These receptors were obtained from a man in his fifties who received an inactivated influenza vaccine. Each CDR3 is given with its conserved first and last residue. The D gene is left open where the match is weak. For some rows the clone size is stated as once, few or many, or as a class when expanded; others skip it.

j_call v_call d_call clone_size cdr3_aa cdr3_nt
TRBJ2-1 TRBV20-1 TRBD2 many CSAFSSGIENEQFF TGCAGTGCCTTTAGTAGCGGGATAGAGAATGAGCAGTTCTTC
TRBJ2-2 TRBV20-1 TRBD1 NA CSAGPGQGTGELFF TGCAGTGCTGGTCCGGGACAGGGTACCGGGGAGCTGTTTTTT
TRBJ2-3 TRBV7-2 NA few CASSLLTPGATGDTQYF TGTGCCAGCAGCTTATTGACTCCGGGGGCTACCGGAGATACGCAGTATTTT
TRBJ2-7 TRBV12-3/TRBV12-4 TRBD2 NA CASSLSGRANEQYF TGTGCCAGCAGTTTGAGCGGGAGGGCCAACGAGCAGTACTTC
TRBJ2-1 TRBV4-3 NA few CASSQDVQGNYNEQFF TGCGCCAGCAGCCAAGATGTACAGGGAAACTACAATGAGCAGTTCTTC
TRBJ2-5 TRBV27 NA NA CASSRWDKETQYF TGTGCCAGCAGTCGGTGGGACAAAGAGACCCAGTACTTC
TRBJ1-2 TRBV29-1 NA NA CSVVVWGEDYGYTF TGCAGCGTTGTCGTATGGGGGGAGGACTATGGCTACACCTTC
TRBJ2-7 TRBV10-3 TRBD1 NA CAISEAGTGAYEQYF TGTGCCATCAGTGAGGCCGGGACAGGGGCCTACGAGCAGTACTTC
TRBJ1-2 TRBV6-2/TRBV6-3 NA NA CASMGQTHYGYTF TGTGCCAGCATGGGGCAGACACACTATGGCTACACCTTC
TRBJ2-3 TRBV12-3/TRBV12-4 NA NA CASSLGGRADTDTQYF TGTGCCAGCAGTTTAGGGGGACGGGCCGACACAGATACGCAGTATTTT
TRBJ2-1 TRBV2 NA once CASLSRGRVYNEQFF TGTGCCAGTCTCTCCCGTGGGCGCGTCTACAATGAGCAGTTCTTC
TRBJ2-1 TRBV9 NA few CASSVGGGDNEQFF TGTGCCAGCAGCGTCGGCGGAGGGGACAATGAGCAGTTCTTC
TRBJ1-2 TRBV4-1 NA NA CASSQDLTGNYGYTF TGCGCCAGCAGCCAAGATCTAACCGGGAACTATGGCTACACCTTC
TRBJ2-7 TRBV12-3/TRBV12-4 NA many CASSGYYEQYF TGTGCCAGCAGCGGGTACTACGAGCAGTACTTC
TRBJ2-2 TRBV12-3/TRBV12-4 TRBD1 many CASSRYRTGANTGELFF TGTGCCAGCAGCCGGTACAGGACAGGGGCCAACACCGGGGAGCTGTTTTTT
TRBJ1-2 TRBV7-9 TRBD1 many CASSLTGGYGYTF TGTGCCAGCAGCTTAACAGGGGGGTATGGCTACACCTTC
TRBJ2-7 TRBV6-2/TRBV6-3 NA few CASSYGTLNDEQYF TGTGCCAGCAGTTACGGGACACTTAACGACGAGCAGTACTTC
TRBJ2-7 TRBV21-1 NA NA CASSKGVAGGKEQYF TGTGCCAGCAGCAAAGGGGTAGCGGGAGGAAAAGAGCAGTACTTC
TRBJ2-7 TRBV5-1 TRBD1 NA CASSPMGQGNKQYF TGCGCCAGCAGCCCAATGGGACAGGGAAACAAGCAGTACTTC
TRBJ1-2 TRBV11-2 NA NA CASQPGAEANYGYTF TGTGCCAGCCAACCCGGGGCCGAAGCTAACTATGGCTACACCTTC
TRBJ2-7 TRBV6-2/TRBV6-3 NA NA CASTSRREQYF TGTGCCAGCACATCCCGGCGCGAGCAGTACTTC
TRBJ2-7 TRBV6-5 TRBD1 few CASSYSWGQPSYEQYF TGTGCCAGCAGTTACTCGTGGGGACAGCCCTCCTACGAGCAGTACTTC
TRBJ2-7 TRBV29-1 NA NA CSVRSGRELYEQYF TGCAGCGTTCGTTCCGGCAGAGAGCTTTACGAGCAGTACTTC
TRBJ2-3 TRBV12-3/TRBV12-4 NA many CASSRQPSTDTQYF TGTGCCAGCAGCAGACAACCCAGCACAGATACGCAGTATTTT
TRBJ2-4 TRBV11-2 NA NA CASSSTPTGKNIQYF TGTGCCAGCAGCTCGACCCCGACGGGGAAAAACATTCAGTACTTC
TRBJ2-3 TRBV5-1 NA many CASSLVEVTDTQYF TGCGCCAGCAGCTTGGTAGAGGTCACAGATACGCAGTATTTT
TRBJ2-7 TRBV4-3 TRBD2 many CASSHAAGGSYEQYF TGCGCCAGCAGCCATGCAGCGGGGGGGTCCTACGAGCAGTACTTC
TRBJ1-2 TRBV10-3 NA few CAISESHRLNYGYTF TGTGCCATCAGTGAGTCTCACAGACTTAACTATGGCTACACCTTC
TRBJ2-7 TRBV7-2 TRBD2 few CASSLMGGSFYEQYF TGTGCCAGCAGCTTAATGGGCGGGAGCTTCTACGAGCAGTACTTC
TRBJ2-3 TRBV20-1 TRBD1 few CSAPGQSSTDTQYF TGCAGTGCACCGGGACAGAGTAGCACAGATACGCAGTATTTT
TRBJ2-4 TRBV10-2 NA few CASSEEGIALYVAKNIQYF TGCGCCAGCAGTGAGGAAGGGATAGCCCTTTACGTAGCCAAAAACATTCAGTACTTC
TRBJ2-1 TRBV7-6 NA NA CASSMLRGNEQFF TGTGCCAGCAGCATGCTCAGGGGTAATGAGCAGTTCTTC
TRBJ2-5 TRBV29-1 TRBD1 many CSVDSTGTGDRETQYF TGCAGCGTTGATAGTACCGGGACAGGGGACAGAGAGACCCAGTACTTC
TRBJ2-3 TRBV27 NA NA CASSWSVAPTDTQYF TGTGCCAGCAGTTGGTCCGTAGCCCCCACAGATACGCAGTATTTT
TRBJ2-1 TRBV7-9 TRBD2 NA CASSLVAGANNEQFF TGTGCCAGCAGCTTAGTTGCGGGAGCCAACAATGAGCAGTTCTTC
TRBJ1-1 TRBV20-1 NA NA CSVYRPNTEAFF TGCAGTGTATACAGGCCAAACACTGAAGCTTTCTTT
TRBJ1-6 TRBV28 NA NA CASSPPGLIDSPLHF TGTGCCAGCAGTCCCCCCGGTCTCATAGATTCACCCCTCCACTTT
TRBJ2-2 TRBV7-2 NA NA CASSLGYGSGELFF TGTGCCAGCAGCTTAGGTTATGGATCCGGGGAGCTGTTTTTT
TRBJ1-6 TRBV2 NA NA CASRVQQNSPLHF TGTGCCAGCAGGGTACAGCAAAATTCACCCCTCCACTTT
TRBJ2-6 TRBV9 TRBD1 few CASSAQDRVLTYSGANVLTF TGTGCCAGCAGCGCCCAGGACAGGGTACTAACCTACTCTGGGGCCAACGTCCTGACTTTC
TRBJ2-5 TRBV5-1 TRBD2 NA CASSSGLAEHQETQYF TGCGCCAGCAGCTCCGGACTAGCGGAGCACCAAGAGACCCAGTACTTC
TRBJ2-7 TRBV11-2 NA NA CASSLDQQASMYF TGTGCCAGCAGCTTAGATCAACAGGCGAGCATGTACTTC
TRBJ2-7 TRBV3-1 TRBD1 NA CASSPRQGMAYEQYF TGTGCCAGCAGCCCCAGACAGGGGATGGCCTACGAGCAGTACTTC
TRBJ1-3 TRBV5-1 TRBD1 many CASSLVPGGAGNTIYF TGCGCCAGCAGCTTGGTCCCAGGGGGAGCTGGAAACACCATATATTTT
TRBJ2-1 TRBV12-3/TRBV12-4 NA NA CASSLRTRQFF TGTGCCAGCAGTTTAAGGACACGCCAGTTCTTC
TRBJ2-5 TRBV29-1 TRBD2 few CSTTGLAGGQETQYF TGCAGCACCACCGGTTTAGCGGGAGGCCAAGAGACCCAGTACTTC
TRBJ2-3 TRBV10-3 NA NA CASSRGVSDTQYF TGTGCCAGCTCCCGCGGGGTCTCAGATACGCAGTATTTT
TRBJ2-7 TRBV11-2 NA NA CASRVGARSYEQYF TGTGCCAGCAGGGTAGGGGCCAGGAGCTACGAGCAGTACTTC
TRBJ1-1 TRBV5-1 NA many CASSLRESAEAFF TGCGCCAGCAGCTTGAGGGAATCGGCTGAAGCTTTCTTT
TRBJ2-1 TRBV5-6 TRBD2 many CASSPTTSGRARGYNEQFF TGTGCCAGCAGCCCGACGACTAGCGGGAGGGCCAGAGGTTACAATGAGCAGTTCTTC
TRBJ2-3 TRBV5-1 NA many CASSLASTDTQYF TGTGCCAGCAGCTTAGCGAGCACAGATACGCAGTATTTT
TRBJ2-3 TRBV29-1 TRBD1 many CSAKPGTATDTQYF TGCAGCGCAAAGCCCGGGACAGCCACAGATACGCAGTATTTT
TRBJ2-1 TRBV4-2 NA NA CASSQGGGINNEQFF TGTGCCAGCAGCCAAGGGGGAGGCATAAACAATGAGCAGTTCTTC
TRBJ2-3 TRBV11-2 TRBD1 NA CASSKTGTGGTDTQYF TGTGCCAGCAGCAAGACCGGGACAGGGGGAACAGATACGCAGTATTTT